This T cell receptor beta chain was found in a study of cytomegalovirus exposure and HLA in healthy donors (dated by TCRdb to the late 2010s). For context, the study as a whole: According to an earlier analysis of several hundred of the donors, about 179 million T cells yielded 90 million to 140 million unique TCR beta sequences and approximately 300 Gb of sequence data. An early release covering over 500 HLA-typed donors comprised about 290 gigabases of sequencing data and 85 million to 100 million unique TCR sequences. Among the roughly 400 genotyped donors, around 81% belonged to the genetic ancestry cluster associated with self-reported Caucasian donors. The study aimed to test whether signatures of past pathogen exposure could be identified by cataloging public T cell receptors. The study used immunosequencing to profile the T cell repertoires of hundreds of subjects and linked those repertoires to cytomegalovirus serostatus. Besides the first cohort of roughly 700 subjects, a separate validation cohort made up of 120 or so different subjects was used. To predict cytomegalovirus infection status, the study combined high-throughput TCR immunosequencing, statistical association of individual TCRs with disease status, and machine learning. In a later analysis, previously published TCR beta repertoires from 550 to 750 donors were re-analyzed and high-resolution HLA genotyping was added so that TCR occurrence patterns could be studied. In the later analysis, no new phenotypic data were used to find candidate immune exposures; instead, reliance was placed on TCR beta sequences and their occurrence across donors. In an earlier analysis of a few hundred of the donors, high-throughput TCR beta sequencing was used to judge whether each TCR beta V gene segment behaved as functional or pseudogenic. Alongside the repertoire data, information on donor age, sex, ethnicity and CMV serostatus was compiled. In a later genetic analysis, genome-wide SNP genotypes for about three fifths of the roughly 670 donors were used, and that subset was treated as a discovery cohort. Every discovery cohort repertoire had been produced on one sequencing platform. Class I and class II HLA loci were covered by the typing at four-digit resolution. Typing coverage varied by locus: 629-630 donors for A, B, C, DRB1 and DQB1; 522 for DQA1; about 590 for DPA1; roughly 450 for DPB1. A handful of DR-DQ haplotypes were handled as single units for association and clustering because linkage in the cohort was strong. Among around 400 genotyped donors of the cohort, an average of approximately 230,000 unique TCR beta nucleotide sequences were sequenced per donor, roughly 20% of them non-productive.

Library method: the immunoSEQ multiplex PCR assay. The multiplex PCR relied on a mix of 60 forward primers for TCR Vbeta segments and 13 reverse primers for TCR Jbeta segments. The CDR3 region of rearranged TCR beta genes was amplified from genomic DNA with a multiplex PCR assay. On the Illumina HiSeq System, the amplified TCR beta libraries were sequenced as 87-base-pair reads. In the source study's methods: A later analysis counted 75 million to 100 million unique TCR beta chains across the 666 repertoires, and some 11 million of these chains were shared by at least two donors. Raw reads were error-corrected and collapsed into unique sequences with a nearest-neighbor algorithm that merged closely related sequences to remove PCR and sequencing errors. CDR3 sequences were aligned to IMGT reference sequences to assign V, D and J gene segments. Each retained sequence needed at least a six-nucleotide match to both a V gene segment and a J gene segment. A rearrangement was called productive if the CDR3 had no stop codons and remained in frame with V and J, and every other rearrangement was called non-productive. Following IMGT convention, CDR3 was defined as the stretch from the second conserved V-encoded cysteine to the conserved J-encoded phenylalanine. In an earlier analysis of 587 of the donors, sequences lacking an unambiguous match to a single V gene segment were excluded. In an earlier analysis of approximately 550 of the donors, V segments were called functional above 56.7% productive rearrangements and were called segregating when the between-donor standard deviation exceeded 5%. A statistical classification framework was developed to diagnose cytomegalovirus status using the catalog of TCR beta chain sequences. A later analysis assigned V and J genes by comparing TCR nucleotide sequences with IMGT/GENE-DB human TR gene sequences. In a later analysis, CDR3 sequences and most-parsimonious VDJ recombination scenarios were assigned using the TCRdist pipeline. A later analysis defined each TCR beta chain by its CDR3 amino acid sequence plus V-gene family, and excluded reads lacking a unique V-gene family. To address suspected cross-contamination and a sequencing artifact, a later analysis removed roughly 580 highly shared, low-generation-probability nucleotide sequences. A later analysis calculated a clonal expansion index for each public chain from normalized within-repertoire ranks of inferred template counts. In a later analysis, generation probabilities were computed using a VDJ recombination model fitted to out-of-frame rearrangements, and the results were checked against IGoR. Hypergeometric tests were used in a later analysis to score TCR-TCR, TCR-HLA and TCR-CMV co-occurrence, with a repertoire-size bias correction applied to the TCR pairs. A later analysis estimated false discovery rates by permuting HLA or CMV assignments 20 times. In a later analysis, co-occurring TCRs were grouped using DBSCAN, with TCRdist sequence similarity added in when clustering inside HLA-allele-positive subsets. Repertoires with fewer than 30,000 or more than 120,000 public chains, plus five repertoires with anomalous nucleotide sharing, were excluded from co-occurrence clustering. TCRdb obtained this table from immuneACCESS and retained in-frame rearrangements with V and J assigned. These tables miss some clones; where compared with another copy, unresolved V genes account for less than half of the shortfall, and the remainder is unexplained. The DNA gave D and trimming, while V, J and clone size come from that table. Across this sample there are roughly 180,000 clones, with about 85% seen only once. Clones ranked in the top ten supply 1% of the sample.

From cysteine to phenylalanine, the CDR3 is 13 amino acids long. The CDR3 DNA has 39 bases and is translated from base 1. Trimming costs V 0 bases and J 9 bases, and their ends lie 9 bases apart. The germline V gene provides CDR1 SGHDN and CDR2 FVKESK. As for this clone: What this receptor recognizes is not known. Base quality data are lacking; no much larger clone is found one base away.

Study-wide conclusions, independent of this receptor: According to a later genetic analysis, donors in an Asian-associated ancestry cluster had fewer N-insertions in productive TCRs than the approximately 710-donor mean. The classifier was reported to diagnose cytomegalovirus status with high specificity and sensitivity in both the original and validation cohorts. Correlated functional status among segregating V segments might reflect linkage disequilibrium, but an unknown experimental factor could not be ruled out. Seventeen rarely observed V segments, including chromosome 9 orphons, were excluded from the earlier analysis of approximately 500 of the donors because counts were too low. Most TCR sequences were seen in very few donors, while some public TCRs were found in many individuals. According to a later analysis, TCR association rates differed among HLA loci, with DRB1 alleles showing the most associated TCRs and HLA-C alleles showing the fewest. The authors suggested that the approach could potentially be extended to other disease states and immunological phenotypes. This cohort had only TCR beta chains sequenced, and the lack of alpha or paired-chain data limited which features could be detected. In a later analysis, over 15,000 TCR beta sequences were associated with specific HLA alleles at a false discovery rate of 0.05. In a later genetic analysis, a missense DCLRE1C variant was associated with V-gene and J-gene trimming of TCR beta chains, and the association was replicated in an independent cohort. Assigning TCR associations to individual alleles was difficult when HLA alleles, especially DR and DQ, strongly co-occurred. The study gave a list of under 200 TCR beta chains associated with cytomegalovirus. Because the 87-base-pair reads could not distinguish some IMGT-functional V segments, including TRBV6-2 and TRBV6-3, those segments were excluded. A few of the identified cytomegalovirus-associated TCR beta chains were confirmed in vitro to be specific for cytomegalovirus antigens. Because some donors lacked HLA typing at each locus, the association tests relied only on the typed subset. A cluster of highly shared sequence variants was judged likely to be a technical artifact of the sequencing pipeline. In a later analysis, several top co-occurrence clusters were reported to appear linked to parvovirus B19, influenza, CMV and Epstein-Barr virus. A later analysis found that HLA-associated TCR beta chains were more clonally expanded and had lower generation probabilities than equally common non-associated chains. The presence/absence analyses assumed that sequencing depth was roughly uniform across donors, and that assumption may not be true. CMV serostatus was the only immune exposure information available for the cohort. Most CMV-associated TCR beta chains appeared to be HLA-restricted in a later analysis, and the HLA associations seemed to be driven largely by CMV exposure. A further reported finding was that TCR beta sequences accurately predicted the HLA-A and HLA-B alleles for most subjects in the first cohort. Broadly in line with IMGT annotations, most TCR beta V segments showed up in productive rearrangements about 87% or about 30% of the time in an earlier analysis of around 550 of the donors.

The cohort consisted of some 730 healthy bone marrow donors. At the time of sampling, all cohort members were nominally healthy, though unrecorded immune exposures were likely present. The donor tested CMV seronegative and was one of the 352 seronegative cohort members. A peripheral blood sample was provided by each donor, and peripheral blood mononuclear cells were used for TCR beta sequencing. Genomic DNA was extracted from the blood cell samples with the Qiagen DNeasy Blood Extraction Kit. The chain employs TRBV14 and TRBJ2-1; TRBD2 could be the D gene, as 6 bases match. This clonotype was sampled from a boy between 2 and 10 years old in good health and CMV-seronegative. The source material was PBMCs. The CDR3 protein is CASSQDLEGEQFF. The base sequence is TGTGCCAGCAGCCAAGATTTGGAGGGTGAGCAGTTCTTC.